This T cell receptor beta chain is from a study of vaccination and CD4 T cells after COVID-19. At the level of the study: Overlapping spike pools from SARS-CoV-2 and HCoV-NL63, HCoV-OC43 and HCoV-229E served as culture stimuli.

Treatment here: roughly nine-day PBMC culture with coronavirus spike peptide pools or control peptides (ViraFEST assay). CDR1 MNHNS and CDR2 SASEGT come from the germline V gene. This CDR3 is built from 16 residues. V lost 8 bases to trimming and J lost 0 bases, with 20 bases between them. An Oncomine TCR Beta short-read assay was used to sequence the DNA from cultured CD4+ T cells. TCRdb independently ran MiXCR on the PCR reads; one entry per CDR3 protein. The top ten clones hold approximately 15% of a sample with 13,000 to 15,000 distinct CDR3 sequences, roughly 57% of them seen once. Comments on this clonotype: The antigen is undetermined.

Findings and caveats of the study: Apart from involving relatively few convalescent patients, the work omitted early post-infection timepoints.

The sequence derives from a human donor who had recovered from COVID-19. V gene TRBV6-1 combines with J gene TRBJ2-7; D possibly corresponds to TRBD1 (6 bases). Material for sequencing was CD4+ T cells from blood, cultured in vitro. For the CDR3, the DNA is TGTGCCAGCGTCCGGGACAACCAACGCGGCTCCTACGAGCAGTACTTC. Its protein is CASVRDNQRGSYEQYF.